Following are 21 T cell receptor beta chains from one sample sequenced in a study of blood T cell repertoires in COVID-19. Produced via immunoSEQ multiplex PCR; TCRdb's table is partial and in-frame only. The data show hundreds of thousands of clones, with approximately 86% seen just once and about 1.5% held by the top ten. The sample consisted of PBMCs or T cells enriched from blood (not recorded which). The receptors were gathered from a woman aged 45 to 65 who had recovered from COVID-19.

The chain couples TRBV6-2 or TRBV6-3 to TRBJ1-5; 12 bases fit TRBD1. The CDR3 extends over 14 amino acids. The junction had 3 bases not matched to a gene; V was cut back by 5 bases and J by 7 bases. Germline-derived CDR1 and CDR2 are MNHEY and SVGEGT. The CDR3 DNA reads as TGTGCCAGCAGTGGGACAGGGGGCGTACAGCCCCAGCATTTT. It translates to CASSGTGGVQPQHF.

This clone was recorded once. The rearrangement uses TRBV20-1 and TRBJ1-5; unclear D gene. The CDR3 is 12 amino acids. The germline V gene has CDR1 DFQATT and CDR2 SNEGSKA (reference sequence). Trimming pared 3 bases from V and 1 base from J, leaving 4 bases between. The DNA for the CDR3 is TGCAGTGCTAGTAGCAGCAATCAGCCCCAGCATTTT. The encoded protein is CSASSSNQPQHF.

The CDR3 DNA reads as TGTGCCAGCAGCCATGCTCTAGCGGGAGGACACTACGAGCAGTACTTC. Protein: CASSHALAGGHYEQYF. J is TRBJ2-7 and V is TRBV4-2; TRBD2 matches at 11 bases. Germline lookup yields CDR1 LGHNA and CDR2 YNFKEQ. This CDR3 is 16 amino acids long. Trimming removed 3 bases from V and 3 bases from J; junction bases left unmatched: 7.

With regard to this clone: Mismatch with germline at one junction end may stem from a read error. The chain employs TRBV5-8 and TRBJ2-5, with a tentative D call TRBD2 (5 bases). CDR1 is SGHTS and CDR2 is YDEGEE in the germline V gene. The CDR3 has 12 amino acids. CDR3 DNA: TGTGCCAGCAGCCTAGACCGGGATTCGATCGACTTC. Translating it yields CASSLDRDSIDF.

The genes are TRBV28 and TRBJ1-2, with a possible D match to TRBD1 (5 bases). The CDR3 contains 13 residues. Trimming stripped 6 bases from V and 10 bases from J, with 18 bases between. Germline assignment: CDR1 MDHEN and CDR2 SYDVKM. DNA for the CDR3: TGTGCCAGCAGCACTCCGCCTTCAGGGTCCTACACCTTC. Amino acids: CASSTPPSGSYTF.

The J gene is TRBJ1-1, the V gene TRBV5-1; 7 nucleotides line up with TRBD1. The CDR3 loop spans 15 amino acids. Germline-derived CDR1 and CDR2 are SGHRS and YFSETQ. V lost 2 bases, J lost 1 base, and 5 bases stayed unmatched. CDR3 sequence reads: CASSFAGTANTEAFF. The CDR3, as DNA: TGCGCCAGCAGCTTTGCCGGGACAGCGAACACTGAAGCTTTCTTT. Filled out from reference TRBV5-1 and TRBJ1-1, the complete variable domain reads KAGVTQTPRYLIKTRGQQVTLSCSPISGHRSVSWYQQTPGQGLQFLFEYFSETQRNKGNFPGRFSGRQFSNSRSEMNVSTLELGDSALYLCASSFAGTANTEAFFGQGTRLTVV.

The chain joins TRBV4-1 to TRBJ2-3; 9 bases align to TRBD2. CDR1 and CDR2 (germline): MGHRA, YSYEKL. This CDR3 is 17 amino acids long. Germline trimming cut 1 base from V and 1 base from J; bases unmatched to any gene: 6. The CDR3, as DNA: TGCGCCAGCAGCCAAGTACATAGCGGGAGCGGCACAGATACGCAGTATTTT. Amino acid sequence: CASSQVHSGSGTDTQYF.

This sequence joins TRBV7-3 and TRBJ1-4; D possibly corresponds to TRBD1 (6 bases). Trimming pared 3 bases from V and 0 bases from J, leaving 8 bases between. CDR3 length equals 15 residues. Germline CDR1 SGHTA, CDR2 FQGTGA. CDR3 amino acids: CASSLDRATNEKLFF. The CDR3 coding sequence is TGTGCCAGCAGCTTGGACAGAGCAACTAATGAAAAACTGTTTTTT. Full variable domain (rest looked up from reference TRBV7-3 and TRBJ1-4): GAGVSQTPSNKVTEKGKYVELRCDPISGHTALYWYRQSLGQGPEFLIYFQGTGAADDSGLPNDRFFAVRPEGSVSTLKIQRTERGDSAVYLCASSLDRATNEKLFFGSGTQLSVL.

The chain combines TRBV9 with TRBJ2-3; TRBD2 matches at 8 bases. There are 18 residues in the CDR3. The junction had 14 bases not matched to a gene; V was cut back by 3 bases and J by 2 bases. From germline, CDR1 is SGDLS and CDR2 YYNGEE. CDR3 sequence (DNA): TGTGCCAGCAGCGGCCCCCCTCGGGCGGGAGGATACACAGATACGCAGTATTTT. Protein: CASSGPPRAGGYTDTQYF.

The CDR3 reads CASSLSGDHGYTF. In DNA, the CDR3 is TGTGCCAGCAGTTTATCGGGGGATCACGGCTACACCTTC. This chain uses TRBV28 with TRBJ1-2, with D tentatively TRBD1 (5 bases). CDR3 length: 13 residues. Trimming left V 1 base short and J 8 bases short, with 11 bases between. The germline V gene has CDR1 MDHEN and CDR2 SYDVKM.

The genes are TRBV10-1 and TRBJ2-1, with TRBD2 identical over 7 bases. Germline trimming cut 6 bases from V and 4 bases from J; bases unmatched to any gene: 3. Germline V gene sequence: CDR1 WNHNN, CDR2 SYGVQD (reference sequence). The CDR3 has 13 residues. The CDR3 here is CASSAGGYNEQFF. DNA for the CDR3: TGCGCCAGCAGCGCCGGGGGGTACAATGAGCAGTTCTTC.

V gene TRBV5-5 combines with J gene TRBJ2-2, with 7 bases that match TRBD1. The CDR3 runs to 15 residues. The germline V gene has CDR1 SGHKS and CDR2 YYEKEE (reference sequence). V lost 0 bases and J lost 5; bases outside the gene matches: 4. DNA of the CDR3: TGTGCCAGCAGCTTGGGCAGGGGGTGGACCGGGGAGCTGTTTTTT. Translated: CASSLGRGWTGELFF.

This clone has just a few counts. V is TRBV5-1 and J is TRBJ1-3; 7 bases fit TRBD1. Germline assignment: CDR1 SGHRS and CDR2 YFSETQ. V lost 7 bases to trimming and J lost 8 bases; unmatched junction nucleotides: 9. The CDR3 has 13 residues. CDR3 loop: CASRGQRGDTIYF. DNA of the CDR3: TGCGCCAGCCGGGGACAGAGGGGCGACACCATATATTTT.

The V gene is TRBV6-5, the J gene TRBJ1-2, with a tentative D call TRBD1 (5 bases). CDR1 MNHEY and CDR2 SVGAGI come from the germline V gene. V lost 6 bases to trimming and J lost 0 bases, with 11 bases between them. CDR3 size: 14 residues. The CDR3 nucleotides read TGTGCCAGCAGGTCTTCAGGGACTAACTATGGCTACACCTTC. This encodes CASRSSGTNYGYTF.

The chain has TRBV10-3 and TRBJ2-1, with 9 nucleotides matching TRBD1. Germline V CDR1 and CDR2: ENHRY, SYGVKD. The CDR3 is made up of 15 amino acids. V was pared by 5 bases and J by 4 bases, with 6 bases of the junction left unmatched. The CDR3 region has the DNA TGTGCCATCAGTTTGGACAGGGGAGGGTACAATGAGCAGTTCTTC. Protein product: CAISLDRGGYNEQFF.

CDR3 sequence (DNA): TGTGCCAGCAGTTGGGAGAGTCCAGATACGCAGTATTTT. Amino acids: CASSWESPDTQYF. The genes are TRBV5-5 and TRBJ2-3; tentative D call: TRBD2 (5 bases). The CDR3 has 13 residues. Germline CDR1 reads SGHKS; CDR2 reads YYEKEE (reference sequence). V lost 5 bases, J lost 4 bases, and 11 bases lay in between.

This clone occurred once. The chain recombines TRBV27 with TRBJ2-1, with D hard to call. The CDR3 spans 17 residues. V was shortened by 7 bases and J by 6 bases, with 25 bases between the two germline ends. Germline loops: CDR1 MNHEY, CDR2 SMNVEV (reference sequence). CDR3 nucleotide sequence: TGTGCCAGCACCCCAGCAGTAAGCCCCACTGCGGCCAATGAGCAGTTCTTC. Its protein product is CASTPAVSPTAANEQFF.

This clone was picked up one time. The chain joins TRBV5-4 to TRBJ1-2; possible D gene TRBD1, 6 bases. This CDR3 contains 14 residues. Between the trimmed V and J ends, which lost 0 bases and 4 bases, there was a span of 10 bases. CDR1 and CDR2 from the germline V gene are SGHNT and YYREEE (reference sequence). CDR3 DNA sequence: TGTGCCAGCAGCTTGGAACCGACAGGCTATGGCTACACCTTC. Residues: CASSLEPTGYGYTF.

The CDR3 coding sequence is TGCGCCAGCAGCTCGGGCGACAGGGTGGCCGGGGAGCTGTTTTTT. It yields the protein CASSSGDRVAGELFF. This chain uses TRBV5-1 with TRBJ2-2; 7 positions match TRBD1. Trimming took 3 bases from V and 6 from J; bases not matched to a gene: 8. The CDR3 covers 15 residues. Germline CDR1 reads SGHRS; CDR2 reads YFSETQ.

The V and J genes are TRBV5-6 and TRBJ2-7, with 15 bases aligning to TRBD2. V was clipped by 4 bases and J by 0 bases; unmatched bases: 8. From germline, CDR1 is SGHDT and CDR2 YYEEEE. The CDR3 length is 18 residues. CDR3 loop: CASSAGLAGGKVSYEQYF. DNA of the CDR3: TGTGCCAGCAGCGCGGGACTAGCGGGAGGCAAAGTCTCCTACGAGCAGTACTTC.

This CDR3 reads CASSFGQTYEQYF. The DNA for the CDR3 is TGCGCCAGCAGCTTTGGTCAGACCTACGAGCAGTACTTC. The V gene is TRBV5-1, the J gene TRBJ2-7; D not resolved. Germline-derived CDR1 and CDR2 are SGHRS and YFSETQ. The ends were cut back, 2 bases at V and 2 bases at J, with 8 bases in the middle. This CDR3 contains 13 residues.